This T cell receptor (beta chain) stems from a study of high-grade serous ovarian cancer treatment subgroups. On the study more broadly: Mean per sample: around 13,000 reads, several thousand unique TCR beta rearrangements. Study conclusions and caveats: Bulk tumor TCR sequencing gave no spatial information. Tumors within one patient showed repertoire similarity of 0.11 to 0.79. Clonal relatedness tracked neoantigen level, and by trend copy number and mutation load.

Worth noting for this clone: What it binds is unknown.

The data were produced by immunoSEQ multiplex PCR, yet TCRdb's version contains in-frame clones alone and is incomplete. The sample records around 1,500 clones, 67% being singletons. Tumor samples were obtained before definitive surgery or chemotherapy. This TCR came from a human donor with high-grade serous ovarian cancer. Source material: tumor tissue.

This chain's CDR3 is CASSLMVGADTQYF. As DNA, the CDR3 is TGTGCCAGCAGTTTAATGGTAGGGGCCGATACGCAGTATTTT. V is TRBV27 and J is TRBJ2-3; D possibly corresponds to TRBD1 (5 bases). V dropped 2 bases and J dropped 6 bases, with 12 bases sitting between them. This CDR3 has 14 residues. Germline loops: CDR1 MNHEY, CDR2 SMNVEV (reference sequence).